Sequencing of this T cell receptor beta chain was carried out in a study of cytomegalovirus exposure and HLA in healthy donors. Study-wide context: The approximately 120 validation repertoires used the same platform as the 550 to 750 first-cohort repertoires, a later analysis reported. Study conclusions and caveats: Some TCR beta chains (around 160 of them) were listed as cytomegalovirus-associated. A few of the chains that were CMV-associated were confirmed in vitro to be specific for CMV antigens.

The donors were part of the roughly 120-subject validation cohort, which stood apart from the 666-subject first cohort. Here immunoSEQ multiplex PCR was the method, and the copy in TCRdb shows in-frame clones only, minus some. This table has 200,000 to 300,000 clones, around 86% appearing once. The trim removed 7 bases at V and 3 bases at J, leaving 11 bases unmatched. The CDR3 consists of 16 residues. The germline gives CDR1 ENHRY, CDR2 SYGVKD. Of note for this clone: As yet, its antigen is unknown.

The source is a woman aged 25 to 39 in good health and CMV-seropositive. The rearrangement links TRBV10-3 to TRBJ2-7; 11 bases match TRBD2. The specimen sequenced was PBMCs. DNA of the CDR3: TGTGCCATCACCGGGGCCACTAGCGGGGGAAACTACGAGCAGTACTTC. Translating gives CAITGATSGGNYEQYF.